This is a list of T cell receptor beta chains from one sample in a study of identical twins. TCRdb independently ran MiXCR on the 5' RACE reads; one entry per CDR3 protein. Seen here are 420,000 or so distinct CDR3 sequences, roughly 20% observed once, and the top ten hold 12%. Source material: naive T cells sorted from blood. The origin of the receptors is a man in his forties or fifties in good health. Both conserved end residues are part of each CDR3. The order of the fields is D gene, V gene, clone size, J gene, CDR3 protein, CDR3 DNA. A D gene is named only where the DNA matches it firmly. The size entry is marked missing in some rows and otherwise reads once, few, many or a size class.

d_gene: TRBD1; v_gene: TRBV5-6; abundance: .; j_gene: TRBJ2-7; CDR3aa: CASSWGTASYEQYF; CDR3nt: TGTGCCAGCAGCTGGGGGACAGCATCCTACGAGCAGTACTTC
d_gene: .; v_gene: TRBV12-3/TRBV12-4; abundance: many; j_gene: TRBJ1-5; CDR3aa: CASMLRGSGGLQPQHF; CDR3nt: TGTGCCAGCATGCTACGGGGGTCGGGGGGCCTTCAGCCCCAGCATTTT
d_gene: TRBD2; v_gene: TRBV15; abundance: .; j_gene: TRBJ2-5; CDR3aa: CATSRGVAGVGQETQYF; CDR3nt: TGTGCCACCAGCAGAGGGGTAGCGGGAGTTGGACAAGAGACCCAGTACTTC
d_gene: .; v_gene: TRBV12-3/TRBV12-4; abundance: .; j_gene: TRBJ1-5; CDR3aa: CASSLGWSNQPQHF; CDR3nt: TGTGCCAGCAGTTTAGGGTGGTCTAATCAGCCCCAGCATTTT
d_gene: .; v_gene: TRBV4-3; abundance: few; j_gene: TRBJ1-6; CDR3aa: CASSQVGTGNSPLHF; CDR3nt: TGCGCCAGCAGCCAAGTGGGGACTGGGAATTCACCCCTCCACTTT
d_gene: .; v_gene: TRBV5-6; abundance: many; j_gene: TRBJ1-2; CDR3aa: CASSFGRNYGYTF; CDR3nt: TGTGCCAGCAGTTTTGGTAGGAACTATGGCTACACCTTC
d_gene: TRBD2; v_gene: TRBV4-2; abundance: many; j_gene: TRBJ2-1; CDR3aa: CASSTGGGYNEQFF; CDR3nt: TGTGCCAGCAGCACGGGGGGGGGTTACAATGAGCAGTTCTTC
d_gene: TRBD2; v_gene: TRBV6-2/TRBV6-3; abundance: .; j_gene: TRBJ2-1; CDR3aa: CASRGLAGGRKGHSSYNEQFF; CDR3nt: TGTGCCAGCAGGGGACTAGCGGGAGGTCGGAAAGGTCACAGCTCCTACAATGAGCAGTTCTTC
d_gene: TRBD2; v_gene: TRBV11-2; abundance: .; j_gene: TRBJ2-7; CDR3aa: CASSLYPSGSRLSYEQYF; CDR3nt: TGTGCCAGCAGCTTATACCCTAGCGGGTCCCGTCTCTCCTACGAGCAGTACTTC
d_gene: .; v_gene: TRBV5-6; abundance: many; j_gene: TRBJ1-5; CDR3aa: CASSTSRAAPQHF; CDR3nt: TGTGCCAGCAGCACGAGCCGGGCCGCACCCCAGCATTTT
d_gene: TRBD2; v_gene: TRBV6-2/TRBV6-3; abundance: few; j_gene: TRBJ2-2; CDR3aa: CASSYGRVGTGELFF; CDR3nt: TGTGCCAGCAGTTACGGGAGGGTAGGAACCGGGGAGCTGTTTTTT
d_gene: .; v_gene: TRBV4-3; abundance: few; j_gene: TRBJ2-7; CDR3aa: CASSQQKWGSYEQYF; CDR3nt: TGCGCCAGCAGCCAGCAGAAATGGGGGTCCTACGAGCAGTACTTC
d_gene: .; v_gene: TRBV4-1; abundance: few; j_gene: TRBJ1-1; CDR3aa: CASSQGGEAFF; CDR3nt: TGCGCCAGCAGCCAAGGGGGTGAAGCTTTCTTT
d_gene: .; v_gene: TRBV29-1; abundance: .; j_gene: TRBJ2-7; CDR3aa: CSVAGGGLYSYEQYF; CDR3nt: TGCAGCGTTGCCGGGGGCGGCCTTTACTCCTACGAGCAGTACTTC
d_gene: TRBD2; v_gene: TRBV7-2; abundance: many; j_gene: TRBJ2-7; CDR3aa: CASSPRTSGPYEQYF; CDR3nt: TGTGCCAGCAGCCCTAGGACTAGCGGACCCTACGAGCAGTACTTC
d_gene: .; v_gene: TRBV6-1; abundance: .; j_gene: TRBJ1-2; CDR3aa: CASSNRVLANYGYTF; CDR3nt: TGTGCCAGCAGCAACAGGGTACTCGCTAACTATGGCTACACCTTC
d_gene: .; v_gene: TRBV20-1; abundance: .; j_gene: TRBJ2-5; CDR3aa: CSAREAQYF; CDR3nt: TGCAGTGCTAGGGAGGCCCAGTACTTC
d_gene: .; v_gene: TRBV6-1; abundance: .; j_gene: TRBJ1-5; CDR3aa: CATSGEEGNQPQHF; CDR3nt: TGTGCCACTTCAGGCGAGGAAGGCAATCAGCCCCAGCATTTT
d_gene: .; v_gene: TRBV10-3; abundance: many; j_gene: TRBJ1-2; CDR3aa: CAISGAGYDYTF; CDR3nt: TGTGCCATCTCTGGGGCAGGGTATGACTACACCTTC
d_gene: .; v_gene: TRBV10-3; abundance: .; j_gene: TRBJ1-1; CDR3aa: CAISFTEKNTEAFF; CDR3nt: TGTGCCATCAGCTTCACAGAGAAGAACACTGAAGCTTTCTTT
d_gene: .; v_gene: TRBV12-3/TRBV12-4; abundance: .; j_gene: TRBJ2-3; CDR3aa: CASSPRTSTDTQYF; CDR3nt: TGTGCCAGCAGTCCTCGGACCAGCACAGATACGCAGTATTTT
d_gene: .; v_gene: TRBV4-1; abundance: once; j_gene: TRBJ2-7; CDR3aa: CASSQDPPVSVHYAQYF; CDR3nt: TGCGCCAGCAGCCAAGATCCCCCGGTCTCCGTGCACTACGCGCAGTACTTC
d_gene: .; v_gene: TRBV4-3; abundance: many; j_gene: TRBJ2-3; CDR3aa: CASSQERRIRDTQYF; CDR3nt: TGCGCCAGCAGCCAAGAGAGGCGGATCCGGGATACGCAGTATTTT
d_gene: TRBD2; v_gene: TRBV7-2; abundance: few; j_gene: TRBJ2-1; CDR3aa: CASSSPGTSFNEQFF; CDR3nt: TGTGCCAGCAGCTCTCCCGGGACTAGCTTCAATGAGCAGTTCTTC
d_gene: TRBD1; v_gene: TRBV25-1; abundance: few; j_gene: TRBJ1-5; CDR3aa: CASSNTGVYQPQHF; CDR3nt: TGTGCCAGCAGTAACACAGGGGTATATCAGCCCCAGCATTTT
d_gene: .; v_gene: TRBV20-1; abundance: .; j_gene: TRBJ1-1; CDR3aa: CSAPRSNTEAFF; CDR3nt: TGCAGTGCTCCAAGATCGAACACTGAAGCTTTCTTT
d_gene: TRBD2; v_gene: TRBV28; abundance: .; j_gene: TRBJ2-3; CDR3aa: CASSLPGLAGGFVDTQYF; CDR3nt: TGTGCCAGCAGTTTGCCGGGACTAGCGGGAGGTTTTGTAGATACGCAGTATTTT
d_gene: .; v_gene: TRBV5-1; abundance: .; j_gene: TRBJ1-1; CDR3aa: CASSVAGTPNTEAFF; CDR3nt: TGCGCCAGCAGTGTAGCGGGGACACCGAACACTGAAGCTTTCTTT
d_gene: .; v_gene: TRBV15; abundance: .; j_gene: TRBJ2-2; CDR3aa: CATSPINTGELFF; CDR3nt: TGTGCCACCAGCCCTATTAACACCGGGGAGCTGTTTTTT
d_gene: .; v_gene: TRBV7-2; abundance: many; j_gene: TRBJ1-6; CDR3aa: CASSLVSDSNSPLHF; CDR3nt: TGTGCCAGCAGCTTAGTTTCCGACAGTAATTCACCCCTCCACTTT
d_gene: TRBD1; v_gene: TRBV4-2; abundance: .; j_gene: TRBJ1-1; CDR3aa: CASSHPRDRGYTEAFF; CDR3nt: TGTGCCAGCAGCCACCCCAGGGACAGGGGGTACACTGAAGCTTTCTTT
d_gene: TRBD1; v_gene: TRBV25-1; abundance: .; j_gene: TRBJ1-1; CDR3aa: CASVTGASPAFF; CDR3nt: TGTGCCAGCGTAACAGGGGCGAGCCCAGCTTTCTTT
d_gene: .; v_gene: TRBV4-2; abundance: many; j_gene: TRBJ2-2; CDR3aa: CASSQGYTESGELFF; CDR3nt: TGTGCCAGCAGCCAAGGTTACACTGAGAGCGGGGAGCTGTTTTTT
d_gene: .; v_gene: TRBV7-2; abundance: .; j_gene: TRBJ2-5; CDR3aa: CASSLTRVPETQYF; CDR3nt: TGTGCCAGCAGCCTAACCCGGGTGCCAGAGACCCAGTACTTC
d_gene: .; v_gene: TRBV12-3/TRBV12-4; abundance: .; j_gene: TRBJ2-1; CDR3aa: CASSRRRLGRNEQFF; CDR3nt: TGTGCCAGCAGTAGAAGGAGACTAGGGCGGAATGAGCAGTTCTTC
d_gene: TRBD1; v_gene: TRBV7-2; abundance: few; j_gene: TRBJ2-5; CDR3aa: CASSADRGRGAQYF; CDR3nt: TGTGCCAGCAGCGCAGACAGGGGCCGAGGGGCCCAGTACTTC
d_gene: TRBD2; v_gene: TRBV5-1; abundance: few; j_gene: TRBJ2-3; CDR3aa: CASSLGSSGSTDTQYF; CDR3nt: TGCGCCAGCAGCTTGGGGAGTAGCGGGAGCACAGATACGCAGTATTTT
d_gene: .; v_gene: TRBV6-6; abundance: many; j_gene: TRBJ2-2; CDR3aa: CASSYSGGELFF; CDR3nt: TGTGCCAGCAGTTACTCGGGGGGGGAGCTGTTTTTT
d_gene: TRBD2; v_gene: TRBV6-1; abundance: .; j_gene: TRBJ2-2; CDR3aa: CASRVSGRATGDTGELFF; CDR3nt: TGTGCCAGCAGGGTTAGCGGGAGGGCCACGGGAGACACCGGGGAGCTGTTTTTT
d_gene: .; v_gene: TRBV6-1; abundance: many; j_gene: TRBJ2-5; CDR3aa: CASSEAGRVETQYF; CDR3nt: TGTGCCAGCAGTGAAGCCGGCAGGGTTGAGACCCAGTACTTC
d_gene: TRBD1; v_gene: TRBV20-1; abundance: many; j_gene: TRBJ2-1; CDR3aa: CSAKGGLVYEQFF; CDR3nt: TGCAGTGCTAAAGGGGGCTTGGTTTATGAGCAGTTCTTC
d_gene: TRBD1; v_gene: TRBV12-3/TRBV12-4; abundance: many; j_gene: TRBJ1-2; CDR3aa: CASSPWTGGEYGYTF; CDR3nt: TGTGCCAGCAGTCCGTGGACAGGGGGCGAATATGGCTACACCTTC